This T cell receptor (beta chain) derives from a study of T cell repertoires in cytomegalovirus infection (dated by TCRdb to the late 2010s). Study-wide context: Peptide stimulations targeted recently identified HLA-C-restricted CMV epitopes, whose presentation resists viral immunomodulation, together with well-studied HLA-B-restricted epitopes. Because public TCR beta signatures pointed to carriage of CMV infection together with the matching HLA type, the HLA type of each donor mattered for the analysis.

This clonotype was seen only a few times. Its cognate antigen has yet to be identified. It has no much larger one-base neighbor in the sample; base qualities were not kept. Points the paper makes about the study in general: In both this cohort and an independent roughly 350-donor cohort, the cumulative frequency of public TCR beta family members distinguished carriers of CMV infection plus the relevant HLA type. The ex vivo response was dominated by HLA-C-restricted CMV-specific TCR beta clonotypes, which also provided the single most frequent clonotype in two of eight donors.

Trimming leaves V shorter by 5 bases and J shorter by 5 bases, with the junction holding 7 bases beyond the gene matches. Including the terminal cysteine and phenylalanine, the CDR3 comprises 15 residues. Only CDR3 DNA remains: 45 bases, in frame from the first base. CDR1 is given as MNHGY and CDR2 as SAAAGT, both from the germline V gene. The treatment or condition tag for this specimen amounts to: in vitro stimulation with specific CMV peptide epitopes to enrich CMV-specific T cells. The sequencer listed for this sample is Illumina HiSeq 1500. In TCRdb, the public reads were trimmed at Q25 with fastp and aligned with MiXCR, with productive beta chains retained. Rows matching on CDR3 protein sequence are summarized as one entry with the most common DNA and genes. The table for this sample lists about 570,000 distinct CDR3 sequences; 40% of them were counted only once. Of the sample, 48% falls within the top ten clones.

The chain employs TRBV6-8 and TRBJ1-5; TRBD1 agrees with 9 junctional bases. This sequence was found in a human donor in good health (CMV status not recorded). Some clones in this sample may be carry-over from other donors' samples. The sequencing used cultured PBMCs, collected from culture after CMV antigen stimulation. CDR3 loop: CASSTGTGPYQPQHF. At the DNA level, the sequence is TGTGCCAGCAGTACCGGGACAGGGCCATATCAGCCCCAGCATTTT.